This T cell receptor beta chain was sequenced in a study of blood T cell repertoires in COVID-19. For the study at large: The analysed material was cDNA or gDNA that came from T cells, B-cell-depleted T cells, or PBMCs.

This CDR3 has 15 residues. Trimming cost V 2 bases and J 5 bases, with 13 bases left between them. Germline CDR1 MNHNY, CDR2 SVGAGI (reference sequence). Original methodology: Amplification with reference gene primers provided the estimates of nucleated cell counts. Some clones are missing from TCRdb's copy, which holds only in-frame ones; the method was immunoSEQ multiplex PCR. Clonal size and the V and J genes are those of that table, whereas D and trimming came from the DNA. Of hundreds of thousands of clones detected, around 84% appear once; the ten largest clones hold about 4.3%. Ages ranged from about 18 to 100 years, with residence in about two dozen US areas. Clinical histories supplied by participants themselves formed the basis of cohort assignment.

The receptor comes from a man younger than 40 with acute COVID-19. The chain employs TRBV6-6 and TRBJ2-1; D is perhaps TRBD2 (7 bases). Sequenced material: PBMCs or T cells enriched from blood (not recorded which). CDR3 sequence (DNA): TGTGCCAGCAGTTACAGGGGGGGGCTCGACAATGAGCAGTTCTTC. Encoded protein: CASSYRGGLDNEQFF.